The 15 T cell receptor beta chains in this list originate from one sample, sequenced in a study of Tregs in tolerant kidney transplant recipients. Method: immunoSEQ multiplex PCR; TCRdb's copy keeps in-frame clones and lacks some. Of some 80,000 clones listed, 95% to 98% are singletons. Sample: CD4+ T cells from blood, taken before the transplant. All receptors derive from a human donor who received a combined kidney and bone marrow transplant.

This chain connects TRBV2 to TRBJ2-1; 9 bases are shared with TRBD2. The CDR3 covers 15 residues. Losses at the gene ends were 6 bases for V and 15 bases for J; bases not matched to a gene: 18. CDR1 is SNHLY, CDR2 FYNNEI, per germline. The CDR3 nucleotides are TGTGCCAGCAGGGGGGACAGCCGATTAGCGGGAGAAGCGTTCTTC. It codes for CASRGDSRLAGEAFF.

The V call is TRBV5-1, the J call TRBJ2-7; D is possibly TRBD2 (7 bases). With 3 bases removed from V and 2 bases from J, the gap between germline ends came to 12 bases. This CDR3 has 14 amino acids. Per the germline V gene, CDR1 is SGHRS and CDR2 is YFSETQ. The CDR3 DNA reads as TGCGCCAGCAGCTCCACAGGGACTACCTACGAGCAGTACTTC. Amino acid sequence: CASSSTGTTYEQYF.

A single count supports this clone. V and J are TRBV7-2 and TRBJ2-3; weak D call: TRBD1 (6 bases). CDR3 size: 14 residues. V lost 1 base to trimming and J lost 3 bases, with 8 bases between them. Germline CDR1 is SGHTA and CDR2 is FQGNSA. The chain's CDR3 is CASSLGTVTDTQYF. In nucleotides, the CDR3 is TGTGCCAGCAGCTTAGGGACAGTTACAGATACGCAGTATTTT.

The DNA for the CDR3 is TGTGCCAGCAGTCAGGACAGGGTATCCACCGGGGAGCTGTTTTTT. It codes for CASSQDRVSTGELFF. V is TRBV28 and J is TRBJ2-2; 8 nucleotides agree with TRBD1. V trimming: 5 bases; J trimming: 4 bases; junction bases outside the gene matches: 6. The germline V gene has CDR1 MDHEN and CDR2 SYDVKM. The CDR3 extends over 15 amino acids.

The CDR3, as DNA: TGCAAACCTACAGTTCACTATGGCTACACCTTC. Amino acids: CKPTVHYGYTF. V is TRBV20-1 and J is TRBJ1-2; D is unclear. The CDR3 sequence is 11 residues long. Germline V lookup: CDR1 DFQATT, CDR2 SNEGSKA (reference sequence).

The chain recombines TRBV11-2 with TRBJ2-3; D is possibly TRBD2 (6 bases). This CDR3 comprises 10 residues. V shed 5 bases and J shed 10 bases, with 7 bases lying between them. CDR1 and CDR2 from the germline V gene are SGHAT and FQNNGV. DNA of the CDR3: TGTGCCAGCAGCCGGGGGTCGCAGTATTTT. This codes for CASSRGSQYF.

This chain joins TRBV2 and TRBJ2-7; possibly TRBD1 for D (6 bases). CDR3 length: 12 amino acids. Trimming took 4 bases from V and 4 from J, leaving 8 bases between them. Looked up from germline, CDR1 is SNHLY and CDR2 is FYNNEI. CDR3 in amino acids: CASSVGTYEQYF. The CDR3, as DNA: TGTGCCAGCAGTGTAGGGACATACGAGCAGTACTTC.

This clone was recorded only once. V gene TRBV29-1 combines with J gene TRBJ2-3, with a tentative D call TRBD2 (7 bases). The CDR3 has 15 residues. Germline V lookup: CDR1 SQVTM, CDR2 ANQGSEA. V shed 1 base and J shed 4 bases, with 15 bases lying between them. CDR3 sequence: CSVEGGGGAADTQYF. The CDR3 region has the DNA TGCAGCGTTGAAGGGGGTGGGGGGGCGGCAGATACGCAGTATTTT.

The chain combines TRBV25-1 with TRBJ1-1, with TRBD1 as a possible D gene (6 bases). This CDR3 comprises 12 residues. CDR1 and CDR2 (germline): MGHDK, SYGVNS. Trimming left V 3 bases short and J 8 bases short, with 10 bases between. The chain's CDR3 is CASSDRGPEAFF. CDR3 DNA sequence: TGTGCCAGCAGTGACAGGGGCCCCGAAGCTTTCTTT.

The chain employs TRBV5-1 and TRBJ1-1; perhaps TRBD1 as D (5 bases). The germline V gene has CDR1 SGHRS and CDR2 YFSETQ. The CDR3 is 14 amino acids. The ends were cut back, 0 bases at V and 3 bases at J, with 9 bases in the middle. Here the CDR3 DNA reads TGCGCCAGCAGCTTGGACGGAGGGGACACTGAAGCTTTCTTT. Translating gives CASSLDGGDTEAFF.

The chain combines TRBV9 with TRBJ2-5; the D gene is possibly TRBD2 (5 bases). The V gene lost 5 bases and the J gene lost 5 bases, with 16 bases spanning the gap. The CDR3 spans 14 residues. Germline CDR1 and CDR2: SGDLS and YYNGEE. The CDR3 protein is CASSLRGSSETQYF. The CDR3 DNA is TGTGCCAGCAGTCTACGCGGGTCCTCGGAGACCCAGTACTTC.

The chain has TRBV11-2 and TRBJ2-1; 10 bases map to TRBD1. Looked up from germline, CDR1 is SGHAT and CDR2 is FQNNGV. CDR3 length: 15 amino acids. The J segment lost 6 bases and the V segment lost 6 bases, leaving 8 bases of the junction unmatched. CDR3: CASRPTGTGVNEQFF. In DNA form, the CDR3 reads TGTGCCAGCAGGCCTACTGGGACAGGGGTCAATGAGCAGTTCTTC.

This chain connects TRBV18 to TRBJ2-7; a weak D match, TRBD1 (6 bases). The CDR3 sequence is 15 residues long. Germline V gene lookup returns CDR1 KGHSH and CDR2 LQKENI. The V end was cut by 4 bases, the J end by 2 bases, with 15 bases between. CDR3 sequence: CASSLGADSTYEQYF. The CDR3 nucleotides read TGTGCCAGCTCACTGGGGGCGGACAGTACCTACGAGCAGTACTTC.

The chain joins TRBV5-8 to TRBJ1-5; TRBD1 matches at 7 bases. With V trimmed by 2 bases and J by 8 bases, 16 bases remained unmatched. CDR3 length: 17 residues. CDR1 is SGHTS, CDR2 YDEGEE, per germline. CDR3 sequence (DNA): TGTGCCAGCAGCTTTTCCCAAAACAGGGGTGGTGTCGAGCCCCAGCATTTT. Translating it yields CASSFSQNRGGVEPQHF.

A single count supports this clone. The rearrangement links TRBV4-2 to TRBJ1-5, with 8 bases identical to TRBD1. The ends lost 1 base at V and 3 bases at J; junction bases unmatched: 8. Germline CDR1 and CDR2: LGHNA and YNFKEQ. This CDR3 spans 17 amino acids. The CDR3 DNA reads TGTGCCAGCAGCCAAGGGGCCGGGACAGGCGCCAATCAGCCCCAGCATTTT. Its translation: CASSQGAGTGANQPQHF.